This passage covers 32 T cell receptor beta chains from one sample sequenced in a study of long-term antiretroviral therapy in people with HIV. Researchers ran immunoSEQ v3.0 at survey level. Method: immunoSEQ multiplex PCR; TCRdb's copy keeps in-frame clones and lacks some. The data contain over 9,500 clones, around 74% of them singletons. Sequenced here: unsorted PBMCs, sampled 1.8 years before starting antiretroviral therapy. The receptors here all came from a man between 40 and 49 years old with HIV.

The chain has TRBV30 and TRBJ2-3, with 8 bases aligning to TRBD1. This CDR3 comprises 14 residues. Germline V gives CDR1 GTSNPN, CDR2 SVGIG (reference sequence). The junction had 6 bases not matched to a gene; V was cut back by 7 bases and J by 0 bases. The CDR3 spells CALSRQGSTDTQYF. CDR3 DNA: TGTGCCTTAAGCCGACAGGGGAGCACAGATACGCAGTATTTT.

The chain employs TRBV5-4 and TRBJ2-3; D unclear. The germline V gene encodes CDR1 SGHNT and CDR2 YYREEE (reference sequence). Between the trimmed V and J ends, which lost 0 bases and 5 bases, there was a span of 10 bases. The CDR3 has 14 residues. The CDR3 DNA follows: TGTGCCAGCAGCTTGGAAGGGTGGCAAGATACGCAGTATTTT. As protein: CASSLEGWQDTQYF.

Only a few counts were recorded for this clone. V usage is TRBV7-8 and J usage is TRBJ1-3, with D possibly being TRBD1 (5 bases). The CDR3 runs to 14 residues. Trimming pared 1 base from V and 2 bases from J, leaving 6 bases between. Germline V lookup: CDR1 SGHVS, CDR2 FQNEAQ. The CDR3 sequence: CASSLGGAGNTIYF. The CDR3 DNA reads TGTGCCAGCAGCTTAGGAGGGGCTGGAAACACCATATATTTT. The full variable domain, rest sourced from reference TRBV7-8 and TRBJ1-3, is GAGVSQSPRYKVAKRGQDVALRCDPISGHVSLFWYQQALGQGPEFLTYFQNEAQLDKSGLPSDRFFAERPEGSVSTLKIQRTQQEDSAVYLCASSLGGAGNTIYFGEGSWLTVV.

The chain couples TRBV5-4 to TRBJ1-5; D unclear. The CDR3 has 13 amino acids. Germline loops: CDR1 SGHNT, CDR2 YYREEE (reference sequence). Deletions cut 2 bases from V and 5 bases from J, with 8 bases between. CDR3 nucleotide sequence: TGTGCCAGCAGCTTAGGTGGCGATCAGCCCCAGCATTTT. Protein: CASSLGGDQPQHF.

The V and J genes are TRBV2 and TRBJ2-5; TRBD2 aligns across 7 bases. V dropped 2 bases and J dropped 4; count of bases not matched to a gene: 7. CDR1 is SNHLY and CDR2 is FYNNEI in the germline V gene. The CDR3 length is 15 residues. The CDR3 sequence: CASSEIRTSIETQYF. CDR3 DNA sequence: TGTGCCAGCAGTGAAATCCGGACTAGTATAGAGACCCAGTACTTC.

The V and J genes are TRBV19 and TRBJ2-2; D is ambiguous. Deletions cut 1 base from V and 5 bases from J, with 8 bases between. Germline V gives CDR1 LNHDA, CDR2 SQIVND (reference sequence). This CDR3 has 14 amino acids. CDR3 nucleotides: TGTGCCAGTAGTATAGCACAGTCAACCGGGGAGCTGTTTTTT. Residues: CASSIAQSTGELFF.

The chain uses TRBV11-1 and TRBJ1-1; D possibly corresponds to TRBD1 (5 bases). V gave up 2 bases and J gave up 10 bases, with 20 bases separating them. Germline V gene sequence: CDR1 SGHAT, CDR2 FQDESV (reference sequence). The CDR3 runs 15 residues. The CDR3 region has the DNA TGTGCCAGCAGCTTATTTGGTCCCGGGGGAAAGACAGCTTTCTTT. Amino acid sequence: CASSLFGPGGKTAFF.

The CDR3 DNA reads as TGTGCCAGCAGCACGCCCGGACAAATCAACACTGAAGCTTTCTTT. Translation: CASSTPGQINTEAFF. The V gene is TRBV7-9, the J gene TRBJ1-1; D is possibly TRBD1 (5 bases). CDR3 size: 15 residues. Germline V gene lookup returns CDR1 SEHNR and CDR2 FQNEAQ (reference sequence). The V gene lost 5 bases and the J gene lost 2 bases, with 15 bases spanning the gap.

The chain links TRBV11-2 to TRBJ2-3; 7 bases line up with TRBD2. This CDR3 region has 16 residues. Per the germline V gene, CDR1 is SGHAT and CDR2 is FQNNGV. The V and J ends lost 4 bases and 4 bases, in that order; junction bases with no gene match: 11. The CDR3 sequence is CASSSGTTRGPDTQYF. As DNA, the CDR3 is TGTGCCAGCAGCTCCGGGACTACGAGAGGCCCAGATACGCAGTATTTT. The full variable domain, with the rest looked up from reference TRBV11-2 and TRBJ2-3, is EAGVAQSPRYKIIEKRQSVAFWCNPISGHATLYWYQQILGQGPKLLIQFQNNGVVDDSQLPKDRFSAERLKGVDSTLKIQPAKLEDSAVYLCASSSGTTRGPDTQYFGPGTRLTVL.

This chain links TRBV6-6 with TRBJ2-7; D is perhaps TRBD1 or TRBD2 (6 bases each). Germline CDR1 is MNHNY and CDR2 is SVGAGI (reference sequence). CDR3 length: 11 amino acids. The V end lost 8 bases, the J end lost 10 bases, and 15 bases lay between the germline ends. CDR3 in amino acids: CASLRGGTQYF. The CDR3 nucleotides are TGTGCCAGCCTACGGGGCGGGACACAGTACTTC.

The sample holds a few counts of this clone. The CDR3 protein is CASSASWRGALSYEQYF. The CDR3 DNA is TGTGCCAGCAGTGCCTCGTGGAGGGGGGCTCTCTCCTACGAGCAGTACTTC. The genes are TRBV6-1 and TRBJ2-7; possibly TRBD1 or TRBD2 for D (6 bases each). V was cut by 4 bases and J by 0 bases, with 19 bases left in between. CDR3 size: 17 residues. The germline V gene has CDR1 MNHNS and CDR2 SASEGT.

This rearrangement joins TRBV20-1 to TRBJ2-1, with 8 bases fitting TRBD1. This CDR3 spans 11 amino acids. The V segment lost 3 bases and the J segment 10 bases; nucleotides outside the gene matches: 2. CDR1 and CDR2 from the germline V gene are DFQATT and SNEGSKA (reference sequence). CDR3 sequence: CSARRTGEQFF. The CDR3 DNA is TGCAGTGCTAGGAGGACAGGGGAGCAGTTCTTC.

The chain has TRBV19 and TRBJ2-1; D not resolved. V was cut by 9 bases and J by 8 bases, with 14 bases left in between. CDR1 and CDR2 (germline): LNHDA, SQIVND (reference sequence). The CDR3 spans 12 residues. As DNA, the CDR3 is TGTGCCAGCGAAGGCCGGACGGATGAGCAGTTCTTC. This sequence encodes CASEGRTDEQFF.

This chain joins TRBV19 and TRBJ1-6; tentatively, D is TRBD1 (5 bases). Between the trimmed V and J ends, which lost 5 bases and 7 bases, there was a span of 15 bases. CDR1 and CDR2 (germline): LNHDA, SQIVND (reference sequence). The CDR3 spans 15 residues. CDR3 nucleotide sequence: TGTGCCAGTAGTTGGCTGGCAGGGTCAAATTCACCCCTCCACTTT. Translation: CASSWLAGSNSPLHF. Combining the CDR3 with reference TRBV19 and TRBJ1-6 gives the whole variable domain DGGITQSPKYLFRKEGQNVTLSCEQNLNHDAMYWYRQDPGQGLRLIYYSQIVNDFQKGDIAEGYSVSREKKESFPLTVTSAQKNPTAFYLCASSWLAGSNSPLHFGNGTRLTVT.

CDR3: CASSYSKAARGDTPGTNQPQHF. In DNA, the CDR3 is TGTGCCAGCAGTTACTCGAAGGCTGCGAGGGGGGATACGCCAGGGACCAATCAGCCCCAGCATTTT. V gene TRBV6-7 combines with J gene TRBJ1-5, with D possibly being TRBD1 (6 bases). TRBV6-7 is designated an ORF whose function remains uncertain. The CDR3 extends over 22 amino acids. V was pared by 0 bases and J by 3 bases, with 30 bases between.

V is TRBV5-5 and J is TRBJ1-5, with 10 bases lining up with TRBD1. This CDR3 has 15 amino acids. Looked up from germline, CDR1 is SGHKS and CDR2 is YYEKEE (reference sequence). Trimming cost V 3 bases and J 7 bases; bases outside gene matches: 7. The CDR3 sequence: CASSSDRGPRQPQHF. Here the CDR3 DNA reads TGTGCCAGCAGCTCCGACAGGGGGCCTAGACAGCCCCAGCATTTT.

The chain is built from TRBV5-6 and TRBJ2-7; D perhaps matches TRBD2 (5 bases). V gave up 2 bases and J gave up 1 base, with 7 bases separating them. CDR1 is SGHDT and CDR2 is YYEEEE in the germline V gene. The CDR3 covers 13 residues. The CDR3 DNA reads as TGTGCCAGCAGCTTTTCGGGGTCCTACGAGCAGTACTTC. It encodes CASSFSGSYEQYF.

V and J are TRBV2 and TRBJ1-1, with D possibly being TRBD1 (5 bases). The germline V gene has CDR1 SNHLY and CDR2 FYNNEI. The CDR3 runs 13 residues. V dropped 7 bases and J dropped 5 bases, with 14 bases sitting between them. Here the CDR3 DNA reads TGTGCCAGCACCAAGTTCAGGGATACTGAAGCTTTCTTT. It yields the protein CASTKFRDTEAFF.

The chain recombines TRBV18 with TRBJ1-3, with D tentatively TRBD1 (5 bases). Trimming shortened V by 3 bases and J by 0 bases, and 9 bases separated the two germline ends. The CDR3 length is 15 residues. Germline V gene sequence: CDR1 KGHSH, CDR2 LQKENI. CDR3 in amino acids: CASSPTTASGNTIYF. CDR3 in DNA: TGTGCCAGCTCACCTACGACAGCCTCTGGAAACACCATATATTTT.

This rearrangement joins TRBV10-3 to TRBJ2-2, with a weak D call TRBD1 (6 bases). Trimming took off 6 bases at V and 0 bases at J, with 8 bases between the two ends. The germline V gene encodes CDR1 ENHRY and CDR2 SYGVKD. The CDR3 contains 14 residues. The CDR3 nucleotides are TGTGCCATCAGCACAGGGACGAACACCGGGGAGCTGTTTTTT. It translates to CAISTGTNTGELFF.

The V and J genes are TRBV28 and TRBJ1-2, with 9 bases identical to TRBD1. CDR3 size: 14 residues. The ends lost 0 bases at V and 4 bases at J; junction bases unmatched: 0. Germline assignment: CDR1 MDHEN and CDR2 SYDVKM. CDR3 region: CASSLWDRGYGYTF. The CDR3 DNA sequence: TGTGCCAGCAGTTTATGGGACAGGGGCTATGGCTACACCTTC.

This clone was observed once. The chain carries TRBV29-1 and TRBJ1-4; tentative D call: TRBD1 (6 bases). The CDR3 has 16 residues. The germline gives CDR1 SQVTM, CDR2 ANQGSEA. V lost 7 bases to trimming and J lost 0 bases, with 18 bases between them. CDR3: CSAVTGIAATNEKLFF. For the CDR3, the DNA is TGCAGCGCCGTTACAGGGATCGCTGCAACTAATGAAAAACTGTTTTTT.

The chain employs TRBV15 and TRBJ2-1; tentative D call: TRBD1 (5 bases). Per germline, CDR1 LNHNV and CDR2 YYDKDF (reference sequence). The CDR3 length is 14 residues. The V gene lost 0 bases and the J gene lost 7 bases, with 10 bases spanning the gap. The CDR3 sequence: CATSRDRVENEQFF. Written as DNA, the CDR3 is TGTGCCACCAGCAGAGACAGGGTAGAAAATGAGCAGTTCTTC.

CDR3 DNA sequence: TGTGCCAGCAGCTCCCCGGGACAGGACAAGGGGCAGTTCTTC. This sequence encodes CASSSPGQDKGQFF. This chain uses TRBV5-4 with TRBJ2-1; 8 positions agree with TRBD1. V lost 3 bases, J lost 12 bases, and 11 bases stayed unmatched. Germline assignment: CDR1 SGHNT and CDR2 YYREEE (reference sequence). The CDR3 extends over 14 amino acids.

This clone came up once. The chain employs TRBV9 and TRBJ1-3, with TRBD1 identical over 9 bases. The germline V gene encodes CDR1 SGDLS and CDR2 YYNGEE. The CDR3 has 13 amino acids. The V and J ends lost 4 bases and 8 bases, in that order; junction bases with no gene match: 4. This CDR3 reads CASSPQGADTIYF. As DNA, the CDR3 is TGTGCCAGCAGCCCACAGGGGGCGGACACCATATATTTT.

This chain links TRBV15 with TRBJ2-7; maybe TRBD2 (5 bases). CDR1 is LNHNV, CDR2 YYDKDF, per germline (reference sequence). The V end was cut by 0 bases, the J end by 1 base, with 13 bases between. This CDR3 spans 16 amino acids. The CDR3: CATSREISSLSYEQYF. CDR3 coding DNA: TGTGCCACCAGCAGAGAAATCTCTAGCTTATCCTACGAGCAGTACTTC.

The chain is built from TRBV9 and TRBJ1-2, with a possible D match to TRBD1 (5 bases). With 3 bases removed from V and 2 bases from J, the gap between germline ends came to 17 bases. The germline V gene has CDR1 SGDLS and CDR2 YYNGEE. The CDR3 consists of 16 residues. CDR3 DNA: TGTGCCAGCAGCGCCCCTTCGACCGGGGGGAACTATGGCTACACCTTC. Amino acids: CASSAPSTGGNYGYTF.

The chain combines TRBV7-2 with TRBJ1-1; D perhaps matches TRBD1 (5 bases). Trimming cost V 4 bases and J 1 base, with 10 bases left between them. Germline V lookup: CDR1 SGHTA, CDR2 FQGNSA. This CDR3 region has 14 residues. The CDR3 DNA reads as TGTGCCAGCAGCTGGACAACCGCGAACACTGAAGCTTTCTTT. Protein product: CASSWTTANTEAFF.

This clone was observed a single time. The V and J genes are TRBV7-9 and TRBJ1-5; D is uncertain. Trimming pared 4 bases from V and 7 bases from J, leaving 11 bases between. Germline V gives CDR1 SEHNR, CDR2 FQNEAQ (reference sequence). The CDR3 is 13 amino acids. The CDR3 DNA is TGTGCCAGCAGCTATGGAGACGGGCAGCCCCAGCATTTT. This codes for CASSYGDGQPQHF.

This CDR3 is CASSPNQGSEETQYF. The CDR3 DNA follows: TGTGCCAGCTCGCCTAACCAGGGATCCGAAGAGACCCAGTACTTC. The V and J genes are TRBV18 and TRBJ2-5; possibly TRBD1 for D (5 bases). The CDR3 totals 15 residues. The germline V gene has CDR1 KGHSH and CDR2 LQKENI. V shed 6 bases and J shed 3 bases, with 17 bases lying between them. Looking up the rest from reference TRBV18 and TRBJ2-5 gives the full variable domain: NAGVMQNPRHLVRRRGQEARLRCSPMKGHSHVYWYRQLPEEGLKFMVYLQKENIIDESGMPKERFSAEFPKEGPSILRIQQVVRGDSAAYFCASSPNQGSEETQYFGPGTRLLVL.

This clone was recorded once. The V gene is TRBV5-4, the J gene TRBJ2-5, with D perhaps TRBD1 (6 bases). Trimming removed 3 bases at V and 4 bases at J, with 13 bases between. The CDR3 is made up of 14 amino acids. Germline assignment: CDR1 SGHNT and CDR2 YYREEE (reference sequence). CDR3 nucleotide sequence: TGTGCCAGCAGCTGGATGGACAGCCCAGAGACCCAGTACTTC. Translating gives CASSWMDSPETQYF.

This clone was seen a handful of times. The chain recombines TRBV5-1 with TRBJ1-2, with D possibly TRBD1 on 5 matching bases. The germline CDR1 and CDR2 sequences are SGHRS and YFSETQ. This CDR3 comprises 13 residues. The V end lost 4 bases, the J end lost 4 bases, and 11 bases lay between the germline ends. In DNA, the CDR3 is TGCGCCAGCAGCGTGACAGCCAGCTATGGCTACACCTTC. Amino acids: CASSVTASYGYTF.